The present TCR beta chain was sequenced within a study of blood T cell repertoires in COVID-19. Study-level background: There were acute and convalescent COVID-19 samples, and they came from the United States, Italy and Spain. T cells, B-cell-depleted T cells, or PBMCs provided the cDNA or gDNA that served as material.

As processed by the authors: Reference gene primer amplification gave estimated nucleated cell counts. Profiling relied on immunoSEQ multiplex PCR, and the TCRdb table lists in-frame clones only, not all of them. V, J and clone size reflect that table, while D and trimming were determined from the DNA. The profile shows around 370,000 clones, roughly 89% of them singletons. The V and J ends lost 5 bases and 0 bases respectively, with 8 bases between them. Germline V lookup: CDR1 MGHDK, CDR2 SYGVNS. CDR3 length: 14 amino acids. The origin of this receptor is a man between 18 and 29 years old with active or convalescent COVID-19. The chain combines TRBV25-1 with TRBJ1-5; no firm D call. The sequencing input was peripheral blood. As DNA, the CDR3 is TGTGCCAGCAGTATGGACTCTAGCAATCAGCCCCAGCATTTT. Its translation: CASSMDSSNQPQHF.